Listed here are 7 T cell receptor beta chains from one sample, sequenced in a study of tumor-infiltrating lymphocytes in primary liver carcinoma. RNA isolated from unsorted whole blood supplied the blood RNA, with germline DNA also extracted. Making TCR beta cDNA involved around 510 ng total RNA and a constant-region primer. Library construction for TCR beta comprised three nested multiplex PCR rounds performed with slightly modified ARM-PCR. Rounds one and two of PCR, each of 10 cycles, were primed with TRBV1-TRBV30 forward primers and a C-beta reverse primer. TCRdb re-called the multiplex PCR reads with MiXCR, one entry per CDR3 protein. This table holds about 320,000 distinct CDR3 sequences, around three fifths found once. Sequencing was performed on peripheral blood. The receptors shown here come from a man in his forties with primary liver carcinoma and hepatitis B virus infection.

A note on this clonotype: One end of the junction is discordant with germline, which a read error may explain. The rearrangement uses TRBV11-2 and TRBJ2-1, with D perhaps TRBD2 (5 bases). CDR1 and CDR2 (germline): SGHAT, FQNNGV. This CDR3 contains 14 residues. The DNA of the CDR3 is TGCGCCAGCAGCATCCCTAGCTCCTACATTGAGCAGTTCTTC. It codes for CASSIPSSYIEQFF.

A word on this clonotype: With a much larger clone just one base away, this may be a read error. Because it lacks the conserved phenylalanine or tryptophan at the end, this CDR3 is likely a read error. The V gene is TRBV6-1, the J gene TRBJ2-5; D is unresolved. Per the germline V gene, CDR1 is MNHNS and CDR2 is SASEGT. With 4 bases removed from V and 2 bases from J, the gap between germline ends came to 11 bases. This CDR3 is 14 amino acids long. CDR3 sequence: CASSARRRQETQYL. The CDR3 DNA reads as TGTGCCAGCAGTGCAAGGAGACGACAAGAGACCCAGTACTTA.

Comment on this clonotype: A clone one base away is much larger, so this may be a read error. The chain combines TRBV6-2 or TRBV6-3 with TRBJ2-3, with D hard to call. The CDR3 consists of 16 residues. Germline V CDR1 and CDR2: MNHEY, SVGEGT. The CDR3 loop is CDSSYLVTSSTDTQYF. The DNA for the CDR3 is TGTGACAGCAGTTATCTCGTGACTTCGAGCACAGATACGCAGTATTTT.

CDR3 in amino acids: CASSSPTGGGETQYF. DNA of the CDR3: TGTGCCAGCAGTTCCCCGACAGGAGGTGGAGAGACCCAGTACTTC. V and J are TRBV5-4 and TRBJ2-5, with D possibly matching TRBD1 (6 bases). CDR3 length equals 15 residues. CDR1 is SGHNT, CDR2 YYREEE, per germline (reference sequence). With 5 bases removed from V and 4 bases from J, the gap between germline ends came to 18 bases.

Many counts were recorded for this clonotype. The CDR3, as DNA: TGTGCCAGCAGTTTAATCGGTAGCGGTTCCTACGAGCAGTACTTC. It encodes CASSLIGSGSYEQYF. The chain recombines TRBV28 with TRBJ2-7; D possibly corresponds to TRBD2 (6 bases). CDR3 length equals 15 residues. CDR1 is MDHEN and CDR2 is SYDVKM in the germline V gene. The V end lost 2 bases, the J end lost 1 base, and 12 bases lay between the germline ends.

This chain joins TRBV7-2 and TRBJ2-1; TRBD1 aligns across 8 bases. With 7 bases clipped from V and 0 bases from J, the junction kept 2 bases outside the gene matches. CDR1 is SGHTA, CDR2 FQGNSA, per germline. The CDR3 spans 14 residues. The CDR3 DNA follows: TGTACCAGCATGGGACAGGCCTCCTACAATGAGCAGTTCTTC. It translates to CTSMGQASYNEQFF.

The CDR3 here is CASSLEGVATEAFF. The CDR3 DNA sequence: TGTGCCAGCAGCTTAGAAGGGGTGGCCACTGAAGCTTTCTTT. This chain joins TRBV11-2 and TRBJ1-1, with D possibly matching TRBD1 (5 bases). The CDR3 runs to 14 residues. From germline, CDR1 is SGHAT and CDR2 FQNNGV. V was shortened by 0 bases and J by 4 bases, with 9 bases between the two germline ends.